The source of this T cell receptor (beta chain) is a study of blood T cell repertoires in COVID-19. Study context: Some COVID-19 samples were acute and others convalescent; all came from the United States, Italy and Spain. T cells, B-cell-depleted T cells, or PBMCs supplied cDNA or gDNA.

Per the study methods: Estimation of nucleated cell counts relied on the amplification of reference gene primers. Here immunoSEQ multiplex PCR was the method, and the copy in TCRdb shows in-frame clones only, minus some. V, J and clone size are taken as reported in that table, and D and trimming were inferred from the DNA itself. The sample has more than 65,000 clones; about three quarters are singletons. V gave up 2 bases and J gave up 1 base, with 12 bases separating them. Germline-derived CDR1 and CDR2 are MNHEY and SVGAGI. The CDR3 sequence is 16 residues long. Sequences were obtained from peripheral blood. The receptor's source is a woman in her 70s with acute or convalescent COVID-19. The chain joins TRBV6-5 to TRBJ2-1; no clear D gene. As DNA, the CDR3 is TGTGCCAGCAGTTACGAGACACCGTCTTCCTACAATGAGCAGTTCTTC. This sequence encodes CASSYETPSSYNEQFF.